This T cell receptor beta chain was documented in a study of T-cell reconstitution after alpha-beta-depleted transplantation in children. Regarding the study as a whole: Newly generated T cells supplied most T-cell counts and diversity one year post-transplant.

During its preparation, the TCRbeta library received unique molecular identifiers. TCRdb ran MiXCR on the PCR reads and lists one entry per CDR3 protein. The repertoire includes around 370,000 distinct CDR3 sequences, 15% to 20% of them detected once, and around 41% sits in the top ten. Points on this clonotype: The antigen is not known.

The CDR3 runs to 18 residues. V lost 2 bases to trimming and J lost 3 bases, with 17 bases between them. Germline V gene sequence: CDR1 MNHEY, CDR2 SVGAGI. The input for sequencing was PBMCs, mostly from graft donor cells, taken 360 days after TCRalphabeta/CD19-depleted stem cell transplant. The rearrangement links TRBV6-5 to TRBJ1-6, with D tentatively TRBD1 (6 bases). This clonotype was obtained from a male patient aged 2 to 9 who had a stem cell transplant for acute lymphoblastic leukemia, so the T cells may come from the graft donor. The DNA of the CDR3 is TGTGCCAGCAGTTACCCAACGATATCGACAGGCTATAATTCACCCCTCCACTTT. This gives the protein CASSYPTISTGYNSPLHF.